The text below deals with one TCR beta chain. The source of the sample is a study of blood T cell repertoires in COVID-19. The data were produced by immunoSEQ multiplex PCR, yet TCRdb's version contains in-frame clones alone and is incomplete. Among 65,000 to 75,000 clones listed, under 95% were seen once. CDR3 length: 15 residues. Germline CDR1 is SGHKS and CDR2 is YYEKEE (reference sequence). V was pared by 0 bases and J by 5 bases, with 6 bases of the junction left unmatched. The chain employs TRBV5-5 and TRBJ1-2; 8 bases align to TRBD1. The TCR sequence derives from a man aged 50 or older with acute or convalescent COVID-19. The specimen was peripheral blood. The CDR3 DNA reads TGTGCCAGCAGCTTGGTCCAGGGGGCAGAGTATGGCTACACCTTC. The encoded protein is CASSLVQGAEYGYTF.